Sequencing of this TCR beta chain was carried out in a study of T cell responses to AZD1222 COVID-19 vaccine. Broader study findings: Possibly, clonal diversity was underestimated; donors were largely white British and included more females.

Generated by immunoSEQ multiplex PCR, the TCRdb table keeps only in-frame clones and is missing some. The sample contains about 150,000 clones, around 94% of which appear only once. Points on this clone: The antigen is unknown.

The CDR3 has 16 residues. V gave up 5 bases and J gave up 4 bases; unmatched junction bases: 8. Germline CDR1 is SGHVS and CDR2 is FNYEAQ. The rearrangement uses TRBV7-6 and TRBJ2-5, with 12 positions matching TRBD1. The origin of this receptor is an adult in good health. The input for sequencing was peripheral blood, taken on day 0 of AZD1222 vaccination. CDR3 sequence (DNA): TGTGCCAGCAGCAACTACGGGACAGGGGGCGGAGAGACCCAGTACTTC. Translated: CASSNYGTGGGETQYF.